This T cell receptor (beta chain) was sequenced in a study of blood T cell repertoires in COVID-19. As handled by the study authors: By means of reference gene primer amplification, nucleated cell counts were estimated. TCRdb's copy holds only in-frame clones and misses some; the assay was immunoSEQ multiplex PCR. V, J and clone size are those of that table, while D and trimming were read from the DNA. Of more than 300,000 clones listed, around 87% were seen once; the top ten hold 1.5% to 2.5%. Germline CDR1 and CDR2: MNHEY and SVGEGT. Trimming pared 2 bases from V and 0 bases from J, leaving 7 bases between. This CDR3 region has 14 residues.

This receptor was taken from a man aged 40-49 years in a cohort exposed to, infected with or recovered from COVID-19 (not recorded which). Sequences were obtained from PBMCs or T cells enriched from blood (not recorded which). The V and J genes are TRBV6-2 or TRBV6-3 and TRBJ1-1; possible D gene TRBD1, 5 bases. The CDR3 protein is CASSYRGVNTEAFF. The CDR3 DNA follows: TGTGCCAGCAGTTACAGGGGCGTGAACACTGAAGCTTTCTTT.